Below are 26 T cell receptor beta chains sequenced from a single sample in a study of CD4+ T cells in melanoma. Sequencing used immunoSEQ multiplex PCR; TCRdb keeps in-frame clones, though not all of them. The repertoire holds 20,000 to 25,000 clones, with roughly four fifths as singletons. Source material: cells from a culture (not recorded whether cultured in vitro). The receptors here all came from a human donor with melanoma.

The chain is built from TRBV6-1 and TRBJ2-4; 8 bases match TRBD2. V lost 8 bases, J lost 0 bases, and 6 bases stayed unmatched. The CDR3 is 15 amino acids. CDR1 is MNHNS and CDR2 is SASEGT in the germline V gene. The DNA of the CDR3 is TGTGCCAGCGGCCGCGGGGGGATAGCCAAAAACATTCAGTACTTC. Translating gives CASGRGGIAKNIQYF.

The chain uses TRBV12-5 and TRBJ2-2; 7 positions match TRBD1. V shed 1 base, J shed 5 bases, and the junction held 7 bases outside the gene matches. Germline assignment: CDR1 LGHNT and CDR2 FRNRAP. This CDR3 has 16 amino acids. CDR3 DNA sequence: TGTGCTAGTGGTTTGGCTACAGGGGATTCTACCGGGGAGCTGTTTTTT. It specifies CASGLATGDSTGELFF.

The chain recombines TRBV7-9 with TRBJ2-2; no definite D call. Germline V gives CDR1 SEHNR, CDR2 FQNEAQ (reference sequence). The CDR3 has 14 amino acids. Trimming removed 1 base from V and 1 base from J, with 4 bases in between. This CDR3 is CASSLGQNTGELFF. The CDR3 region has the DNA TGTGCCAGCAGCTTAGGTCAGAACACCGGGGAGCTGTTTTTT.

The J gene is TRBJ2-7, the V gene TRBV15, with D perhaps matching TRBD2 (6 bases). The germline V and J ends were trimmed by 4 bases and 4 bases, with 17 bases remaining between them. The germline CDR1 and CDR2 sequences are LNHNV and YYDKDF (reference sequence). The CDR3 covers 15 residues. The CDR3 coding sequence is TGTGCCACCAGCAAAAACCCGGGAGCACCTTACGAGCAGTACTTC. Translated, it gives CATSKNPGAPYEQYF. Full variable domain (remainder filled in from reference TRBV15 and TRBJ2-7): DAMVIQNPRYQVTQFGKPVTLSCSQTLNHNVMYWYQQKSSQAPKLLFHYYDKDFNNEADTPDNFQSRRPNTSFCFLDIRSPGLGDTAMYLCATSKNPGAPYEQYFGPGTRLTVT.

This chain uses TRBV11-3 with TRBJ2-2, with no clear D. V lost 6 bases, J lost 4 bases, and 9 bases lay in between. This CDR3 spans 13 amino acids. From germline, CDR1 is SGHNT and CDR2 YENEEA. The DNA for the CDR3 is TGTGCCAGCAGTCCGGACGGCACCGGGGAGCTGTTTTTT. Translating gives CASSPDGTGELFF.

This clone showed up just a few times. The chain carries TRBV6-6 and TRBJ1-1; D is undetermined. V was cut by 6 bases and J by 6 bases, with 14 bases left in between. CDR1 is MNHNY, CDR2 SVGAGI, per germline (reference sequence). The CDR3 is 13 amino acids. The chain's CDR3 is CASRSRDAAEAFF. Written as DNA, the CDR3 is TGTGCCAGCAGATCGAGGGATGCAGCTGAAGCTTTCTTT.

The CDR3 is CASSLGQNYEQYF. In nucleotides, the CDR3 is TGCGCCAGCAGCTTGGGGCAGAACTACGAGCAGTACTTC. V gene TRBV5-1 combines with J gene TRBJ2-7; D unclear. The CDR3 has 13 residues. Germline assignment: CDR1 SGHRS and CDR2 YFSETQ. V was clipped by 0 bases and J by 3 bases, with 7 bases between them.

The rearrangement joins TRBV5-4 to TRBJ2-7, with D possibly TRBD2 on 6 matching bases. V lost 4 bases and J 2 bases, leaving 10 bases between the germline ends. Germline V lookup: CDR1 SGHNT, CDR2 YYREEE (reference sequence). CDR3 length equals 13 residues. In DNA, the CDR3 is TGTGCCAGCAGCCGGGACTCCGCCTACGAGCAGTACTTC. Amino acid sequence: CASSRDSAYEQYF.

The CDR3 DNA reads TGTGCCAGCAGTAGGGACGGCGGAGAGACCCAGTACTTC. Amino acid sequence: CASSRDGGETQYF. The rearrangement uses TRBV2 and TRBJ2-5; D possibly uses TRBD1 or TRBD2 (5 bases each). The CDR3 extends over 13 amino acids. V was trimmed by 5 bases and J by 4 bases, leaving 11 bases between them. The germline V gene encodes CDR1 SNHLY and CDR2 FYNNEI.

V usage is TRBV4-1 and J usage is TRBJ1-1, with unresolved D. Trimming shortened V by 4 bases and J by 4 bases, and 13 bases separated the two germline ends. The germline gives CDR1 MGHRA, CDR2 YSYEKL. CDR3 length: 14 residues. In nucleotides, the CDR3 is TGCGCCAGCAGCCGAGACGGACGGGCCACTGAAGCTTTCTTT. The encoded protein is CASSRDGRATEAFF.

This chain connects TRBV7-3 to TRBJ2-3; TRBD1 matches 9 bases. The V gene's germline CDR1 is SGHTA and CDR2 FQGTGA. CDR3 length: 17 amino acids. The V and J ends lost 4 bases and 3 bases, in that order; junction bases with no gene match: 11. CDR3 in amino acids: CASSSRGTGTVTDTQYF. For the CDR3, the DNA is TGTGCCAGCAGCTCAAGGGGGACAGGGACGGTTACAGATACGCAGTATTTT.

The chain uses TRBV19 and TRBJ2-1; TRBD1 agrees at 7 bases. The CDR3 has 13 residues. The V segment lost 7 bases and the J segment 6 bases; nucleotides outside the gene matches: 6. CDR1 and CDR2 (germline): LNHDA, SQIVND (reference sequence). The DNA for the CDR3 is TGTGCCAGTACCATATCAGGGGGCAATGAGCAGTTCTTC. It yields the protein CASTISGGNEQFF.

The V gene is TRBV5-1, the J gene TRBJ1-1, with D perhaps matching TRBD1 (6 bases). Trimming pared 3 bases from V and 4 bases from J, leaving 13 bases between. CDR1 and CDR2 from the germline V gene are SGHRS and YFSETQ. The CDR3 is made up of 14 amino acids. CDR3 bases: TGCGCCAGCAGCTCCGCACAGGGAGGCACTGAAGCTTTCTTT. Its translation: CASSSAQGGTEAFF.

The rearrangement uses TRBV4-1 and TRBJ1-2; the D is unclear. The CDR3 length is 13 residues. Germline V lookup: CDR1 MGHRA, CDR2 YSYEKL. Between the trimmed V and J ends, which lost 5 bases and 8 bases, there was a span of 15 bases. CDR3 sequence reads: CASSSRLVGGYTF. The DNA for the CDR3 is TGCGCCAGCAGCTCCCGACTTGTGGGCGGCTACACCTTC.

V gene TRBV5-4 combines with J gene TRBJ1-2; D is perhaps TRBD1 (5 bases). The CDR3 consists of 16 residues. Trimming took 0 bases from V and 2 from J, leaving 14 bases between them. CDR1 is SGHNT, CDR2 YYREEE, per germline (reference sequence). The CDR3 loop is CASSLEVGAANYGYTF. CDR3 nucleotides: TGTGCCAGCAGCTTGGAAGTTGGGGCCGCCAACTATGGCTACACCTTC.

This clone was seen only a few times. The V and J genes are TRBV9 and TRBJ2-3; the D gene could be TRBD1 or TRBD2 (5 bases each). From germline, CDR1 is SGDLS and CDR2 YYNGEE. The CDR3 totals 15 residues. V was shortened by 4 bases and J by 2 bases, with 14 bases between the two germline ends. This CDR3 reads CASSPRGDVTDTQYF. CDR3 in DNA: TGTGCCAGCAGCCCTCGAGGGGATGTCACAGATACGCAGTATTTT.

The chain carries TRBV2 and TRBJ1-6; 7 bases line up with TRBD1. The CDR3 is made up of 14 amino acids. The V segment lost 3 bases and the J segment 7 bases; nucleotides outside the gene matches: 3. The V gene's germline CDR1 is SNHLY and CDR2 FYNNEI. In DNA form, the CDR3 reads TGTGCCAGCAGTGAGTGGGGACAGAATTCACCCCTCCACTTT. Protein sequence: CASSEWGQNSPLHF.

The chain recombines TRBV7-9 with TRBJ2-5; D perhaps matches TRBD1 (6 bases). Germline lookup yields CDR1 SEHNR and CDR2 FQNEAQ (reference sequence). The CDR3 has 14 residues. Trimming removed 5 bases from V and 0 bases from J, with 10 bases in between. The CDR3 sequence is CASSHGQYQETQYF. The CDR3 DNA reads as TGTGCCAGCAGCCACGGACAGTACCAAGAGACCCAGTACTTC.

This chain joins TRBV2 and TRBJ1-4; 9 nucleotides agree with TRBD1. V dropped 6 bases and J dropped 6; count of bases not matched to a gene: 5. Germline V lookup: CDR1 SNHLY, CDR2 FYNNEI. The CDR3 extends over 14 amino acids. The chain's CDR3 is CASRRQGVDEKLFF. CDR3 DNA: TGTGCCAGCAGGAGACAGGGGGTGGATGAAAAACTGTTTTTT. Complete variable domain (other parts from reference TRBV2 and TRBJ1-4): EPEVTQTPSHQVTQMGQEVILRCVPISNHLYFYWYRQILGQKVEFLVSFYNNEISEKSEIFDDQFSVERPDGSNFTLKIRSTKLEDSAMYFCASRRQGVDEKLFFGSGTQLSVL.

The chain couples TRBV5-6 to TRBJ1-5; tentative D call: TRBD1 (6 bases). Per germline, CDR1 SGHDT and CDR2 YYEEEE. V was clipped by 2 bases and J by 3 bases, with 12 bases between them. The CDR3 consists of 15 residues. The DNA of the CDR3 is TGTGCCAGCAGCTTCTACGGGGACAACAATCAGCCCCAGCATTTT. This gives the protein CASSFYGDNNQPQHF.

This sequence joins TRBV5-1 and TRBJ1-2; 9 positions match TRBD1. CDR1 and CDR2 from the germline V gene are SGHRS and YFSETQ. J lost 8 bases, V lost 9 bases, and 23 bases had no gene match. The CDR3 loop spans 17 amino acids. The CDR3 bases are TGCGCCACCCGCCCCACGACAGGGGGGGCCTTCCGTGGAGGCTACACCTTC. Protein product: CATRPTTGGAFRGGYTF.

The chain joins TRBV7-3 to TRBJ2-2; weak D call: TRBD1 (6 bases). In germline, CDR1 is SGHTA, CDR2 FQGTGA. Trimming removed 5 bases from V and 6 bases from J, with 16 bases in between. The CDR3 extends over 15 amino acids. CDR3 protein: CASSITGLGAGELFF. CDR3 nucleotides: TGTGCCAGCAGCATCACAGGGTTAGGTGCCGGGGAGCTGTTTTTT.

This clone was seen a handful of times. This chain links TRBV5-1 with TRBJ2-2; 8 bases line up with TRBD2. Germline V gives CDR1 SGHRS, CDR2 YFSETQ. V dropped 2 bases and J dropped 0; count of bases not matched to a gene: 3. The CDR3 contains 16 residues. The CDR3 spells CASSFGGASNTGELFF. The CDR3 nucleotides read TGCGCCAGCAGCTTCGGGGGGGCGTCGAACACCGGGGAGCTGTTTTTT.

This chain connects TRBV28 to TRBJ1-5, with TRBD1 identical over 7 bases. The V and J ends lost 2 bases and 4 bases, in that order; junction bases with no gene match: 2. Germline CDR1 reads MDHEN; CDR2 reads SYDVKM. This CDR3 comprises 14 residues. The CDR3 DNA reads TGTGCCAGCAGTTTAGTCAGGGGGAATCAGCCCCAGCATTTT. It codes for CASSLVRGNQPQHF.

The chain couples TRBV30 to TRBJ2-2; D is unclear. The CDR3 covers 14 residues. Trimming left V 3 bases short and J 5 bases short, with 13 bases between. CDR1 is GTSNPN and CDR2 is SVGIG in the germline V gene (reference sequence). The CDR3: CAWRGRTRTGELFF. In DNA, the CDR3 is TGTGCCTGGAGGGGTCGCACCAGGACCGGGGAGCTGTTTTTT.

The rearrangement links TRBV5-1 to TRBJ1-1; D gene ambiguous. V shed 7 bases and J shed 0 bases, with 7 bases lying between them. CDR3 length equals 12 residues. Germline lookup yields CDR1 SGHRS and CDR2 YFSETQ. CDR3 in amino acids: CASRQMNTEAFF. The CDR3 DNA is TGCGCCAGCCGGCAGATGAACACTGAAGCTTTCTTT.